This entry concerns a single TCR beta chain. This sample was included in a study of memory CD4+ T cells and cytomegalovirus serostatus. Single viable CD3+CD4+CD8-CD45RO+ cells were sorted as the memory CD4+ T cells. Original handling: Out-of-frame sequences were removed, leaving a few million distinct TCRbeta sequences. Method: immunoSEQ multiplex PCR; TCRdb's copy keeps in-frame clones and lacks some. D and trimming were read from the DNA, whereas the V and J calls and clone size are those reported in that table. The profile shows some 26,000 clones, 70% to 80% of them singletons. The CDR3 extends over 13 amino acids. Germline lookup yields CDR1 ENHRY and CDR2 SYGVKD. V gave up 10 bases and J gave up 3 bases, with 16 bases separating them.

The sample comprised memory CD4+ T cells from blood. The chain employs TRBV10-3 and TRBJ2-7; a possible D gene is TRBD2 (6 bases). The origin of this receptor is an adult in good health and CMV-seronegative. Here the CDR3 reads CATSGTPHYEQYF. The CDR3 DNA follows: TGTGCCACCTCCGGGACTCCTCACTACGAGCAGTACTTC.